This T cell receptor (beta chain) is from a study of T cell changes during pregnancy in multiple sclerosis. Sequenced by immunoSEQ multiplex PCR; TCRdb stores in-frame clones only, minus some. The profile covers roughly 100,000 clones, with roughly nine tenths appearing a single time and 0.8% to 1% taken by the ten largest. V was trimmed by 3 bases and J by 2 bases, leaving 20 bases between them. Germline values: CDR1 SGHVS, CDR2 FNYEAQ. The CDR3 sequence is 18 residues long. This TCR came from a female donor with multiple sclerosis, enrolled in a pregnancy study. The V gene is TRBV7-6, the J gene TRBJ2-1; tentative D call: TRBD2 (6 bases). The sample here was peripheral blood, taken after pregnancy. The CDR3 here is CASSFSERLVMAYNEQFF. The CDR3 DNA is TGTGCCAGCAGCTTCTCCGAACGACTAGTAATGGCCTACAATGAGCAGTTCTTC.